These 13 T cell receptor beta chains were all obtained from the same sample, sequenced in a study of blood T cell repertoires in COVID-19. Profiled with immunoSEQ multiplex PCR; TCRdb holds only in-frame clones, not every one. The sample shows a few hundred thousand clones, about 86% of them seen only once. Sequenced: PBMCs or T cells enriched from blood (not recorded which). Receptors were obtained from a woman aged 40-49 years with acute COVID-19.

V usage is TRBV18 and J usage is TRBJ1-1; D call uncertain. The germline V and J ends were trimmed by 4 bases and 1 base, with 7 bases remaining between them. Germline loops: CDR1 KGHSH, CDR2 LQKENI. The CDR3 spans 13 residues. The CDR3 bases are TGTGCCAGCTCACTTTCAGGGAACACTGAAGCTTTCTTT. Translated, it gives CASSLSGNTEAFF.

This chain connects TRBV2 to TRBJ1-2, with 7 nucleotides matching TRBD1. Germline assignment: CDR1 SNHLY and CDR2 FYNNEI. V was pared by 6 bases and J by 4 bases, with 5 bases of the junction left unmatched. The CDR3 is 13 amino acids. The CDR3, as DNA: TGTGCCAGCAGCGGGGACAGCAGCTATGGCTACACCTTC. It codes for CASSGDSSYGYTF.

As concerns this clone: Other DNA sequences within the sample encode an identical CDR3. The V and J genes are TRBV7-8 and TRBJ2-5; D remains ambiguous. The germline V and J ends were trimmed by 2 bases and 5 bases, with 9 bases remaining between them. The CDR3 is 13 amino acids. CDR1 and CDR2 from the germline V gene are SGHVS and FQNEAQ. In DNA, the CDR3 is TGTGCCAGCAGCTTAAGTGGTGGCGAGACCCAGTACTTC. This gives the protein CASSLSGGETQYF.

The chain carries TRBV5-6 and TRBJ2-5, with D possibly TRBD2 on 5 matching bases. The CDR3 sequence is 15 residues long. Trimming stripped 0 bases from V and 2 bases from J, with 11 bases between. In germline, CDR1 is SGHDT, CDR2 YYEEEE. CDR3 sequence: CASSLVEGAQETQYF. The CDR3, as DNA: TGTGCCAGCAGCTTGGTAGAGGGTGCACAAGAGACCCAGTACTTC.

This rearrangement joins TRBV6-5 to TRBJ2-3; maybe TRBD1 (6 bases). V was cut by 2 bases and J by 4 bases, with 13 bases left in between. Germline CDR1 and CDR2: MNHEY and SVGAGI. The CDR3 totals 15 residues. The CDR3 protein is CASSYDTGRPDTQYF. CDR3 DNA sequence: TGTGCCAGCAGTTACGACACAGGGCGGCCAGATACGCAGTATTTT.

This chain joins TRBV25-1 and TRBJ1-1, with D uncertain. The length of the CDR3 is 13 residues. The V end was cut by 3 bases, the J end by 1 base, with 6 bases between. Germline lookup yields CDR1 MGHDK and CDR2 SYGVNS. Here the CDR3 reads CASSDGGNTEAFF. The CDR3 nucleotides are TGTGCCAGCAGTGACGGAGGGAACACTGAAGCTTTCTTT.

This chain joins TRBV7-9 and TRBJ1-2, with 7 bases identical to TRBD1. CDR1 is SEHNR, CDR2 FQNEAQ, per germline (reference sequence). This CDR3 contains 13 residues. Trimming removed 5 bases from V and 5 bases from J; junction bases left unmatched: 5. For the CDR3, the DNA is TGTGCCAGCAGCAAACAGGGGCGGTATGGCTACACCTTC. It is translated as CASSKQGRYGYTF.

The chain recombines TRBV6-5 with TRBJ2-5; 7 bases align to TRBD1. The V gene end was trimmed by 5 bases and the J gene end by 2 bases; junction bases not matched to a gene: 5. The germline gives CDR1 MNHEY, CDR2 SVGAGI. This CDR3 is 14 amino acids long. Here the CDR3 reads CASSQRGRQETQYF. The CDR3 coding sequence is TGTGCCAGCAGTCAGAGGGGGCGGCAAGAGACCCAGTACTTC.

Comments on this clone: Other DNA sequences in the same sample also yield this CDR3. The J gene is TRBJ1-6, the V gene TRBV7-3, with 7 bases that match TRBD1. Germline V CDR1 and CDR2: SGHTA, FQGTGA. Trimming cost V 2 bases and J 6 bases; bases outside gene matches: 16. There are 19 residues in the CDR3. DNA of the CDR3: TGTGCCAGCAGCTTACGGGGCGCAGGGGGGCGGGGCGGTAATTCACCCCTCCACTTT. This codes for CASSLRGAGGRGGNSPLHF.

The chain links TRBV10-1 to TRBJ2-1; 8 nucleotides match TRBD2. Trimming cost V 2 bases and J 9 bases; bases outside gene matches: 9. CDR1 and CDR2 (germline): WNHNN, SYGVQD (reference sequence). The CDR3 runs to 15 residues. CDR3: CASSEGGSGTAEQFF. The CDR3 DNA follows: TGCGCCAGCAGTGAGGGGGGTAGCGGGACCGCTGAGCAGTTCTTC.

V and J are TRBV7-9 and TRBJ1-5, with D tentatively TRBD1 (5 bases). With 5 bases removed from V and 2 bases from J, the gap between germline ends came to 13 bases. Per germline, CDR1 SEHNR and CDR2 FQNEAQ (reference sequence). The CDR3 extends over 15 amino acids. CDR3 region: CASSPAGFGNQPQHF. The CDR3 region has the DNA TGTGCCAGCAGCCCCGCAGGGTTTGGCAATCAGCCCCAGCATTTT.

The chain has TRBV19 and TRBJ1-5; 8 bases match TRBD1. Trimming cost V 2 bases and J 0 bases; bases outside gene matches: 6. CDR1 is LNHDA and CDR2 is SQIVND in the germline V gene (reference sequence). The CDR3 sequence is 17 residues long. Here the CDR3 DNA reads TGTGCCAGTAGTATACGGACAGGGAGTTATAGCAATCAGCCCCAGCATTTT. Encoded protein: CASSIRTGSYSNQPQHF.

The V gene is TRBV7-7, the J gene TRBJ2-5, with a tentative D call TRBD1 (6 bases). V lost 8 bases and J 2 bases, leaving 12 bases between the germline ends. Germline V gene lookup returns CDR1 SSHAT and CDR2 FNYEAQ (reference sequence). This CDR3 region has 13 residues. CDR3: CASGRGPQETQYF. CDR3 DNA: TGTGCCAGCGGCAGGGGACCGCAAGAGACCCAGTACTTC. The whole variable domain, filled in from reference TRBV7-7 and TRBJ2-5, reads GAGVSQSPRYKVTKRGQDVTLRCDPISSHATLYWYQQALGQGPEFLTYFNYEAQPDKSGLPSDRFSAERPEGSISTLTIQRTEQRDSAMYRCASGRGPQETQYFGPGTRLLVL.